This is a list of T cell receptor beta chains from one sample in a study of blood T cell repertoires in COVID-19. Generated by immunoSEQ multiplex PCR, the TCRdb table keeps only in-frame clones and is missing some. This table has over 100,000 clones, roughly 87% appearing once. The specimen sequenced was peripheral blood. Every receptor here comes from a man older than 75 with acute or convalescent COVID-19. Each CDR3 is given with its conserved first and last residue. The order of the fields is clone size, V gene, J gene, CDR3 protein. Rows may omit the clone size; those that give it use once, few, many or a size class.

-	TRBV9	TRBJ2-5	CASSVDNTFQETQYF
once	TRBV10-3	TRBJ2-2	CAISFSGGENTGELFF
-	TRBV4-1	TRBJ2-7	CASSRRVPAGGLAVEPYEQYF
-	TRBV18	TRBJ1-2	CASSIPTLRQGSYGYTF
-	TRBV19	TRBJ2-5	CASSIRGPPLQETQYF
-	TRBV3-1/TRBV3-2	TRBJ1-6	CASSQGGRRNSPLHF
-	TRBV30	TRBJ1-3	CAWSSFDRSGNTIYF
-	TRBV7-2	TRBJ1-5	CASSPGGQAHQPQHF
-	TRBV7-9	TRBJ1-3	CASREGAGNTIYF
-	TRBV6-5	TRBJ1-5	CASSTTGSNQPQHF
few	TRBV19	TRBJ1-5	CASSKTGTGVGQPQHF
-	TRBV7-6	TRBJ2-2	CASSPAWTSGGSTGELFF
-	TRBV2	TRBJ1-5	CASSIAGTGLEQPQHF
-	TRBV18	TRBJ2-3	CASSPQGVTDTQYF
-	TRBV9	TRBJ2-1	CASSSSGRPSNEQFF
-	TRBV9	TRBJ1-4	CASSLTRGEYEKLFF
-	TRBV30	TRBJ1-2	CAWGTPPNYGYTF
-	TRBV6-4	TRBJ2-1	CASSDTHDRGNEQFF
-	TRBV27	TRBJ2-7	CASRDPRAGVSYEQYF
-	TRBV9	TRBJ1-5	CASSYDRGDQPQHF
-	TRBV7-9	TRBJ1-4	CASSVRLWGHDEKLFF
-	TRBV27	TRBJ2-5	CASRRNIRRTEETQYF
-	TRBV3-1/TRBV3-2	TRBJ1-1	CASSPGQDNTEAFF
-	TRBV7-3	TRBJ2-3	CASSLGDRDTQYF
once	TRBV13	TRBJ1-1	CASSLGRGNTEAFF
-	TRBV4-1	TRBJ1-1	CASSQDRRRTGGTEAFF
-	TRBV19	TRBJ1-6	CASSHLGQGKASPLHF
-	TRBV5-1	TRBJ2-3	CASSLNFDSSTDTQYF